These 6 T cell receptor beta chains came from one sample sequenced in a study of T-cell reconstitution after alpha-beta-depleted transplantation in children. Unique molecular identifiers were incorporated during preparation of the TCRbeta library. TCRdb re-derived calls from the PCR reads in MiXCR, one entry per CDR3 protein. Here the sample spans about 200,000 distinct CDR3 sequences, approximately 7% being singletons. Material: PBMCs, obtained before TCRalphabeta/CD19-depleted stem cell transplant. The receptors stem from a boy between 2 and 15 years old with acute lymphoblastic leukemia, due to receive a stem cell transplant.

This clonotype was observed at least ten times. V and J are TRBV9 and TRBJ2-3; D gene uncertain. Germline values: CDR1 SGDLS, CDR2 YYNGEE. Trimming removed 2 bases at V and 4 bases at J, with 14 bases between. CDR3 length equals 15 residues. The CDR3 protein is CASSVRGYTADTQYF. CDR3 nucleotides: TGTGCCAGCAGCGTTCGTGGGTATACGGCAGATACGCAGTATTTT.

This clonotype occurred a few times. The chain combines TRBV7-6 with TRBJ2-1, with 9 bases matching TRBD1. The J segment lost 8 bases and the V segment lost 6 bases, leaving 8 bases of the junction unmatched. The germline CDR1 and CDR2 sequences are SGHVS and FNYEAQ. The CDR3 runs to 14 residues. CDR3 bases: TGTGCCAGCAGGTTCGGACAGGGGTGGGATGAGCAGTTCTTC. Its translation: CASRFGQGWDEQFF.

In regard to this clonotype: Compared with germline, one end of the junction differs, possibly owing to a read error. V usage is TRBV7-9 and J usage is TRBJ2-3, with D possibly matching TRBD2 (6 bases). Germline V gives CDR1 SEHNR, CDR2 FQNEAQ (reference sequence). The CDR3 length is 16 residues. The CDR3 DNA reads TGTGCCAGCAGCTTACTGTCAGTGGCGGGAACAGACACGCAGTATTTT. Its protein product is CASSLLSVAGTDTQYF.

Notes on this clonotype: A read error is possible here, since a much larger clone lies one base away. The CDR3, as DNA: TGTGCCAGCAGCCTTACGGAGAGAAGCAATCAGCCCCAGCATTTT. It codes for CASSLTERSNQPQHF. The chain recombines TRBV7-8 with TRBJ1-5; D unresolved. Trimming shortened V by 5 bases and J by 1 base, and 12 bases separated the two germline ends. The CDR3 covers 15 residues. Germline CDR1 and CDR2: SGHVS and FQNEAQ. The full variable domain, in which reference TRBV7-8 and TRBJ1-5 provide the parts outside the CDR3, is GAGVSQSPRYKVAKRGQDVALRCDPISGHVSLFWYQQALGQGPEFLTYFQNEAQLDKSGLPSDRFFAERPEGSVSTLKIQRTQQEDSAVYLCASSLTERSNQPQHFGDGTRLSIL.

V usage is TRBV7-8 and J usage is TRBJ1-5; TRBD1 might be the D (5 bases). Per germline, CDR1 SGHVS and CDR2 FQNEAQ. Between the trimmed V and J ends, which lost 2 bases and 5 bases, there was a span of 16 bases. This CDR3 is 16 amino acids long. The CDR3 DNA is TGTGCCAGCAGCTTAAGTGTAGGGGAGGTTCATCAGCCCCAGCATTTT. Its translation is CASSLSVGEVHQPQHF. Using reference TRBV7-8 and TRBJ1-5 for the parts outside the CDR3, the full variable domain is GAGVSQSPRYKVAKRGQDVALRCDPISGHVSLFWYQQALGQGPEFLTYFQNEAQLDKSGLPSDRFFAERPEGSVSTLKIQRTQQEDSAVYLCASSLSVGEVHQPQHFGDGTRLSIL.

This clonotype was observed many times. The chain joins TRBV10-3 to TRBJ1-2; 8 bases fit TRBD1. V shed 1 base and J 3 bases; nucleotides not matched to a gene: 1. The germline gives CDR1 ENHRY, CDR2 SYGVKD. The CDR3 runs 14 residues. The chain's CDR3 is CAISELTGDYGYTF. The DNA for the CDR3 is TGTGCCATCAGTGAGTTGACAGGGGACTATGGCTACACCTTC.